This T cell receptor beta chain was identified during a study of blood T cell repertoires in COVID-19. As for the study in general: The United States, Italy and Spain were the sources of the acute and convalescent COVID-19 samples.

V lost 7 bases and J lost 0, with 9 bases in between. The CDR3 is made up of 14 amino acids. Per germline, CDR1 LNHDA and CDR2 SQIVND (reference sequence). The data were produced by immunoSEQ multiplex PCR, yet TCRdb's version contains in-frame clones alone and is incomplete. Among some 200,000 clones listed, about nine tenths were seen once. This clonotype was sampled from a woman in her thirties who had recovered from COVID-19. The sample taken for sequencing was PBMCs or T cells enriched from blood (not recorded which). The J gene is TRBJ2-2, the V gene TRBV19; the D is unclear. CDR3: CASMVQTNTGELFF. CDR3 DNA: TGTGCCAGTATGGTACAGACGAACACCGGGGAGCTGTTTTTT.